Below are 30 T cell receptor beta chains sequenced from a single sample in a study of beta chain features in type 1 diabetes. Findings of the study overall: Among patients with Type 1 diabetes, TCRB CDR3s were moderately but significantly shorter in every one of the four CD4+ subsets.

Investigators reverse transcribed all isolated RNA, so they sequenced expressed TCRB transcripts. Sequencing used immunoSEQ multiplex PCR; TCRdb keeps in-frame clones, though not all of them. The repertoire has about 230,000 clones, 16% of them found once; the top ten carry 0.085%. Their cognate antigens are unknown. Sequencing input: naive CD4+ T cells from blood. The receptors here all came from a man aged 25 to 40 with type 1 diabetes.

In this sample, this clone turned up a few times. The J gene is TRBJ1-6, the V gene TRBV5-4; no firm D call. Trimming removed 4 bases at V and 5 bases at J, with 16 bases between. Per the germline V gene, CDR1 is SGHNT and CDR2 is YYREEE (reference sequence). This CDR3 contains 16 residues. CDR3 DNA sequence: TGTGCCAGCAGCCCTGGAGTGGCAGCGAATAATTCACCCCTCCACTTT. This translates into CASSPGVAANNSPLHF. Looking up the rest from reference TRBV5-4 and TRBJ1-6 gives the full variable domain: ETGVTQSPTHLIKTRGQQVTLRCSSQSGHNTVSWYQQALGQGPQFIFQYYREEENGRGNFPPRFSGLQFPNYSSELNVNALELDDSALYLCASSPGVAANNSPLHFGNGTRLTVT.

V gene TRBV7-2 combines with J gene TRBJ2-3, with D perhaps matching TRBD2 (6 bases). CDR3 size: 14 residues. V shed 6 bases and J shed 3 bases, with 13 bases lying between them. Germline values: CDR1 SGHTA, CDR2 FQGNSA. The CDR3 DNA sequence: TGTGCCAGCAGGACCGGGACTCTTACAGATACGCAGTATTTT. This encodes CASRTGTLTDTQYF.

In DNA form, the CDR3 reads TGTGCCTACTCAGGACAGACACAAGAGACCCAGTACTTC. It yields the protein CAYSGQTQETQYF. This chain uses TRBV30 with TRBJ2-5; TRBD1 might be the D (6 bases). The CDR3 is 13 amino acids. Trimming stripped 7 bases from V and 2 bases from J, with 14 bases between. CDR1 GTSNPN and CDR2 SVGIG come from the germline V gene (reference sequence).

The chain has TRBV30 and TRBJ1-1; the match to TRBD1 covers 7 bases. Losses at the gene ends were 0 bases for V and 4 bases for J; bases not matched to a gene: 8. The CDR3 runs 15 residues. CDR1 and CDR2 from the germline V gene are GTSNPN and SVGIG (reference sequence). CDR3: CAWSVVETGFTEAFF. The DNA of the CDR3 is TGTGCCTGGAGTGTGGTTGAGACAGGGTTCACTGAAGCTTTCTTT.

This clone turned up a few times. J is TRBJ2-3 and V is TRBV5-4; D not resolved. V was pared by 0 bases and J by 6 bases, with 8 bases between. The CDR3 spans 13 residues. Germline lookup yields CDR1 SGHNT and CDR2 YYREEE (reference sequence). Written as DNA, the CDR3 is TGTGCCAGCAGCTTGGCTTCTGGGGATACGCAGTATTTT. Amino acid sequence: CASSLASGDTQYF. Drawing the rest from reference TRBV5-4 and TRBJ2-3, the complete variable domain is ETGVTQSPTHLIKTRGQQVTLRCSSQSGHNTVSWYQQALGQGPQFIFQYYREEENGRGNFPPRFSGLQFPNYSSELNVNALELDDSALYLCASSLASGDTQYFGPGTRLTVL.

V is TRBV27 and J is TRBJ2-3, with no clear D. The length of the CDR3 is 13 residues. Germline V gives CDR1 MNHEY, CDR2 SMNVEV (reference sequence). The germline V and J ends were trimmed by 4 bases and 0 bases, with 5 bases remaining between them. Written as DNA, the CDR3 is TGTGCCAGCAGTTCCCCAAGCACAGATACGCAGTATTTT. Translated, it gives CASSSPSTDTQYF.

This clone was counted between two and nine times. This sequence joins TRBV4-1 and TRBJ1-1; D remains unclear. V was pared by 2 bases and J by 0 bases, with 7 bases between. CDR1 MGHRA and CDR2 YSYEKL come from the germline V gene. The CDR3 consists of 14 residues. In DNA, the CDR3 is TGCGCCAGCAGCCAACTATCCTTGAACACTGAAGCTTTCTTT. Encoded protein: CASSQLSLNTEAFF.

This clone turned up a few times. The chain recombines TRBV28 with TRBJ2-3, with D unresolved. V gave up 2 bases and J gave up 5 bases, with 5 bases separating them. Germline V gene lookup returns CDR1 MDHEN and CDR2 SYDVKM. CDR3 length: 12 residues. CDR3 DNA: TGTGCCAGCAGTTTAAATGTAGATACGCAGTATTTT. This gives the protein CASSLNVDTQYF.

The CDR3 DNA reads TGTGCCAGCAGCCGGCGAAATCCGGCGGGGGGCGGCTATGGCTACACCTTC. Its translation is CASSRRNPAGGGYGYTF. The chain combines TRBV7-2 with TRBJ1-2; tentatively, D is TRBD1 (6 bases). Germline loops: CDR1 SGHTA, CDR2 FQGNSA. With 5 bases removed from V and 4 bases from J, the gap between germline ends came to 23 bases. The CDR3 spans 17 residues.

This clone was counted only a few times. The CDR3 DNA reads TGTGCCAGCAGCTTCCGGGGGAGCGGGACGGACAATGAGCAGTTCTTC. Its translation is CASSFRGSGTDNEQFF. V gene TRBV7-9 combines with J gene TRBJ2-1; 7 bases fit TRBD2. The V segment lost 3 bases and the J segment 5 bases; nucleotides outside the gene matches: 10. CDR1 is SEHNR, CDR2 FQNEAQ, per germline (reference sequence). This CDR3 has 16 residues.

This clone has just a few counts. The chain couples TRBV6-5 to TRBJ1-1; D not certain. The CDR3 is 12 residues long. Trimming cost V 5 bases and J 3 bases, with 7 bases left between them. In germline, CDR1 is MNHEY, CDR2 SVGAGI. CDR3 nucleotides: TGTGCCAGCAGTGCCCCGCACACTGAAGCTTTCTTT. Protein: CASSAPHTEAFF.

The CDR3 is CASSIPTGAQPQHF. CDR3 bases: TGTGCCAGCAGTATACCCACCGGGGCCCAGCCCCAGCATTTT. This chain joins TRBV6-6 and TRBJ1-5; possible D gene TRBD1, 5 bases. The CDR3 runs to 14 residues. Germline CDR1 reads MNHNY; CDR2 reads SVGAGI (reference sequence). Between the trimmed V and J ends, which lost 5 bases and 7 bases, there was a span of 15 bases.

In its sample, this clone was seen a few times. An end of the junction differs from the germline gene, which may be a read error. V gene TRBV7-7 combines with J gene TRBJ2-5; TRBD1 might be the D (5 bases). Germline V gene lookup returns CDR1 SSHAT and CDR2 FNYEAQ (reference sequence). The length of the CDR3 is 13 residues. The CDR3 DNA reads as TGTGCTAGCAGCTTATCAGGGAAGGAGACCCAGTACTTC. It translates to CASSLSGKETQYF.

The chain joins TRBV29-1 to TRBJ2-5, with D possibly matching TRBD1 (6 bases). The ends were cut back, 4 bases at V and 4 bases at J, with 13 bases in the middle. Germline CDR1 is SQVTM and CDR2 is ANQGSEA. The CDR3 totals 13 residues. CDR3 bases: TGCAGCGTTGTTTCAGGGGCAATAGAGACCCAGTACTTC. Translated: CSVVSGAIETQYF.

CDR3 sequence reads: CASSLGAGVTDTQYF. The CDR3 DNA reads as TGTGCCAGCAGCTTAGGGGCAGGGGTCACAGATACGCAGTATTTT. The chain carries TRBV7-9 and TRBJ2-3; a weak D match, TRBD1 (6 bases). Germline loops: CDR1 SEHNR, CDR2 FQNEAQ (reference sequence). This CDR3 has 15 amino acids. Trimming cost V 1 base and J 2 bases, with 10 bases left between them.

The CDR3 nucleotides are TGTGCCAGCAGTAAGGAAGAGACCCAGTACTTC. Translation gives CASSKEETQYF. The gene calls are TRBV14 and TRBJ2-5; D call uncertain. This CDR3 has 11 residues. Germline CDR1 is SGHDN and CDR2 is FVKESK. The V end was cut by 6 bases, the J end by 3 bases, with 5 bases between.

V is TRBV11-1 and J is TRBJ2-1, with 7 bases lining up with TRBD1. V was pared by 8 bases and J by 5 bases, with 9 bases of the junction left unmatched. The germline V gene has CDR1 SGHAT and CDR2 FQDESV (reference sequence). CDR3 size: 14 residues. The CDR3 loop reads CASSLQGQDNEQFF. In DNA form, the CDR3 reads TGTGCCAGCTCGCTGCAAGGACAGGACAATGAGCAGTTCTTC.

The chain is built from TRBV10-3 and TRBJ1-1; D uncertain. The CDR3 has 15 amino acids. Deletions cut 1 base from V and 2 bases from J, with 11 bases between. CDR1 is ENHRY, CDR2 SYGVKD, per germline. The CDR3 reads CAISEWGGGNTEAFF. Written as DNA, the CDR3 is TGTGCCATCAGTGAGTGGGGAGGTGGAAACACTGAAGCTTTCTTT.

This clone was found a few times. V gene TRBV5-6 combines with J gene TRBJ1-5; the D gene is possibly TRBD1 (5 bases). There are 17 residues in the CDR3. The germline V and J ends were trimmed by 0 bases and 1 base, with 14 bases remaining between them. Germline V gives CDR1 SGHDT, CDR2 YYEEEE. In DNA form, the CDR3 reads TGTGCCAGCAGCTTGGCCAAAGGGGTGAGGAGCAATCAGCCCCAGCATTTT. Translating gives CASSLAKGVRSNQPQHF.

The chain couples TRBV7-9 to TRBJ2-7, with D possibly matching TRBD2 (6 bases). The CDR3 runs to 15 residues. Germline CDR1 reads SEHNR; CDR2 reads FQNEAQ (reference sequence). The ends were cut back, 2 bases at V and 3 bases at J, with 14 bases in the middle. The CDR3 protein is CASSLMASVYYEQYF. The CDR3 region has the DNA TGTGCCAGCAGCTTAATGGCTAGCGTTTACTACGAGCAGTACTTC.

The genes are TRBV18 and TRBJ1-2; D remains ambiguous. The CDR3 is 14 residues long. Germline CDR1 reads KGHSH; CDR2 reads LQKENI. Deletions cut 6 bases from V and 0 bases from J, with 11 bases between. The CDR3 coding sequence is TGTGCCAGCTCCCCGGGTGGCCCTAACTATGGCTACACCTTC. Its protein product is CASSPGGPNYGYTF.

As concerns this clone: Distinct nucleotide sequences in the sample also encode this CDR3. This chain connects TRBV28 to TRBJ1-2, with D unclear. CDR1 MDHEN and CDR2 SYDVKM come from the germline V gene. The length of the CDR3 is 11 residues. V was shortened by 7 bases and J by 2 bases, with 5 bases between the two germline ends. The CDR3 bases are TGTGCCAGCACAGGCAACTATGGCTACACCTTC. Its translation: CASTGNYGYTF.

V is TRBV27 and J is TRBJ2-3; TRBD2 matches at 8 bases. The CDR3 has 15 residues. The germline V gene encodes CDR1 MNHEY and CDR2 SMNVEV (reference sequence). Unmatched junction bases numbered 2, after V lost 3 bases and J lost 0 bases. CDR3 DNA: TGTGCCAGCAGTTTTGAGCGGGGGAGCACAGATACGCAGTATTTT. Protein product: CASSFERGSTDTQYF.

The J gene is TRBJ2-5, the V gene TRBV10-3; TRBD1 matches 7 bases. This CDR3 comprises 14 residues. The V gene end was trimmed by 4 bases and the J gene end by 5 bases; junction bases not matched to a gene: 7. Germline V gives CDR1 ENHRY, CDR2 SYGVKD. The CDR3 nucleotides are TGTGCCATCAGTGGAGGGGGCCGGAGGGAGACCCAGTACTTC. Protein: CAISGGGRRETQYF.

Only a few counts were recorded for this clone. The CDR3 DNA is TGTGCCTGGAGTGTGAGCAGCGGGGGTACCGGGGAGCTGTTTTTT. It translates to CAWSVSSGGTGELFF. This rearrangement joins TRBV30 to TRBJ2-2; TRBD2 aligns across 8 bases. CDR3 length: 15 amino acids. Germline assignment: CDR1 GTSNPN and CDR2 SVGIG (reference sequence). With 0 bases clipped from V and 5 bases from J, the junction kept 5 bases outside the gene matches.

This clone was seen only a few times. The genes are TRBV7-3 and TRBJ2-1; 8 bases fit TRBD2. The germline V gene has CDR1 SGHTA and CDR2 FQGTGA. This CDR3 has 15 residues. V trimming: 5 bases; J trimming: 5 bases; junction bases outside the gene matches: 8. DNA for the CDR3: TGTGCCAGCAGCCTCAGACTAGCGAGCCACAATGAGCAGTTCTTC. Translated, it gives CASSLRLASHNEQFF.

A few counts support this clone. This chain links TRBV19 with TRBJ2-1; D not certain. The CDR3 length is 11 residues. V was shortened by 7 bases and J by 5 bases, with 6 bases between the two germline ends. Per the germline V gene, CDR1 is LNHDA and CDR2 is SQIVND (reference sequence). CDR3 bases: TGTGCCAGTACCCTACACAATGAGCAGTTCTTC. It codes for CASTLHNEQFF. The full variable domain, its missing parts supplied by reference TRBV19 and TRBJ2-1, is DGGITQSPKYLFRKEGQNVTLSCEQNLNHDAMYWYRQDPGQGLRLIYYSQIVNDFQKGDIAEGYSVSREKKESFPLTVTSAQKNPTAFYLCASTLHNEQFFGPGTRLTVL.

Here the CDR3 DNA reads TGTGCCAGCAGTGAAGTAGGACAGGGGAGAGAGACCCAGTACTTC. Translated: CASSEVGQGRETQYF. The genes are TRBV2 and TRBJ2-5, with 9 bases lining up with TRBD1. With V trimmed by 1 base and J by 4 bases, 4 bases remained unmatched. CDR1 and CDR2 (germline): SNHLY, FYNNEI. The CDR3 has 15 residues.

This clone has just a few counts. This sequence joins TRBV30 and TRBJ2-5, with D perhaps TRBD1 (6 bases). Trimming removed 2 bases from V and 1 base from J, with 11 bases in between. The CDR3 is made up of 14 amino acids. Germline CDR1 GTSNPN, CDR2 SVGIG (reference sequence). The CDR3: CAWSRKQGQETQYF. CDR3 in DNA: TGTGCCTGGAGTCGGAAACAGGGCCAAGAGACCCAGTACTTC.

Turning to this clone: Distinct nucleotide sequences in the sample also encode this CDR3. The rearrangement joins TRBV30 to TRBJ1-5; D is uncertain. The V and J ends lost 0 bases and 4 bases respectively, with 7 bases between them. Per germline, CDR1 GTSNPN and CDR2 SVGIG (reference sequence). The CDR3 contains 13 residues. In DNA form, the CDR3 reads TGTGCCTGGAGTGTACTCGGGAATCAGCCCCAGCATTTT. This sequence encodes CAWSVLGNQPQHF.